Each of the 10 T cell receptor beta chains below was sequenced from the same sample in a study of cytomegalovirus exposure and HLA in healthy donors. Measured with immunoSEQ multiplex PCR; TCRdb has only the in-frame clones, and not every one. The sample yields roughly 250,000 clones, nearly 90% seen once. Specimen: PBMCs. The receptors derive from a woman between 18 and 29 years old in good health and CMV-seronegative.

As to this clone: This CDR3 is also generated by other DNA sequences in the sample. The gene calls are TRBV19 and TRBJ2-1, with TRBD1 matching 10 bases. V dropped 9 bases and J dropped 4; count of bases not matched to a gene: 6. Germline assignment: CDR1 LNHDA and CDR2 SQIVND (reference sequence). This CDR3 has 14 residues. The CDR3 DNA reads TGTGCCAGCAGACCGGGACAGGGGTACAATGAGCAGTTCTTC. Translating gives CASRPGQGYNEQFF.

The chain couples TRBV27 to TRBJ1-5, with 7 nucleotides matching TRBD1. Germline V gene sequence: CDR1 MNHEY, CDR2 SMNVEV (reference sequence). The length of the CDR3 is 17 residues. J lost 7 bases, V lost 4 bases, and 16 bases had no gene match. CDR3 amino acids: CASSSINRDRAPQPQHF. The CDR3 DNA reads TGTGCCAGCAGTTCCATAAACCGCGACAGGGCGCCGCAGCCCCAGCATTTT.

V and J are TRBV5-1 and TRBJ2-7; D is possibly TRBD1 (6 bases). Trimming cost V 2 bases and J 2 bases, with 11 bases left between them. The CDR3 runs to 14 residues. CDR1 is SGHRS, CDR2 YFSETQ, per germline. CDR3 DNA sequence: TGCGCCAGCAGCTTAGACAGGAGCACCTACGAGCAGTACGTC. This gives the protein CASSLDRSTYEQYV.

The genes are TRBV7-6 and TRBJ2-1, with TRBD1 matching 8 bases. Germline CDR1 reads SGHVS; CDR2 reads FNYEAQ. J was trimmed by 5 bases and V by 1 base; bases with no gene match: 4. The CDR3 sequence is 15 residues long. The CDR3 region is CASSLGTGSHNEQFF. CDR3 sequence (DNA): TGTGCCAGCAGCTTAGGGACAGGGAGTCACAATGAGCAGTTCTTC.

J is TRBJ2-1 and V is TRBV5-3; D remains ambiguous. TRBV5-3 has ORF status, its function being uncertain. This CDR3 is 13 amino acids long. The ends were cut back, 2 bases at V and 6 bases at J, with 9 bases in the middle. CDR3 DNA: TGTGCCAGAAGCTTCCCTACCTGCAATGAGCAGTTCTTC. Its protein is CARSFPTCNEQFF.

The chain couples TRBV27 to TRBJ2-1; D remains ambiguous. The CDR3 runs 14 residues. Deletions cut 5 bases from V and 14 bases from J, with 22 bases between. Germline lookup yields CDR1 MNHEY and CDR2 SMNVEV (reference sequence). DNA of the CDR3: TGTGCCAGCAGTCTACAAATTACGGCGGATTTAGAGTTCTTC. The encoded protein is CASSLQITADLEFF.

The rearrangement uses TRBV27 and TRBJ1-5; D possibly corresponds to TRBD1 (6 bases). Trimming stripped 3 bases from V and 1 base from J, with 10 bases between. The germline CDR1 and CDR2 sequences are MNHEY and SMNVEV (reference sequence). The CDR3 contains 15 residues. The CDR3 bases are TGTGCCAGCAGTTTTGAAGGGGGAAGCAATCAGCCCCAGCATTTT. This translates into CASSFEGGSNQPQHF.

J is TRBJ1-6 and V is TRBV21-1. TRBV21-1 is reported as a pseudogene. This CDR3 region has 18 residues. The CDR3 protein is CASTGDFSDTSYNSPLHF. In DNA form, the CDR3 reads TGTGCCAGCACTGGGGACTTCAGTGATACCTCCTATAATTCACCCCTCCACTTT.

This sequence joins TRBV27 and TRBJ2-2, with TRBD2 matching 7 bases. The ends lost 2 bases at V and 5 bases at J; junction bases unmatched: 14. The CDR3 runs 18 residues. Germline V gene lookup returns CDR1 MNHEY and CDR2 SMNVEV (reference sequence). CDR3 loop: CASSLTPVGGGLTGELFF. The CDR3 DNA is TGTGCCAGCAGTTTAACCCCCGTTGGGGGAGGGTTGACCGGGGAGCTGTTTTTT.

CDR3 sequence (DNA): TGTGTCAGAAGCTTATCCCCCCCGAGGTGTGGCAATCAGCCCCAGCATTTT. Encoded protein: CVRSLSPPRCGNQPQHF. The J gene is TRBJ1-5, the V gene TRBV7-5. TRBV7-5 is marked as a pseudogene. CDR3 length equals 17 residues.